This TCR beta chain stems from a study of tumor and adjacent non-tumor tissue in lung cancer. About the research overall: Aged 31 to 76 years, patients included about 11 men and a handful of women with stage I to III disease.

V lost 6 bases and J lost 4, with 18 bases in between. Germline CDR1 and CDR2: MGHDK and SYGVNS. The CDR3 runs to 15 residues. Study-wide results and limits: In normal lung, the top 100 clones were significantly more dominant than in tumor. Shorter survival was associated with higher TCR diversity in tumors.

TCRbeta libraries were built with three rounds of nested PCR, modified from ARM-PCR. TCRdb itself ran the multiplex PCR reads through MiXCR, one entry per CDR3 protein. Here the sample spans 65,000 to 75,000 distinct CDR3 sequences, 55% to 85% being singletons. This sample's RNA came from whole unsorted tissue. Donors were chemotherapy-naive, newly diagnosed lung cancer surgical patients in China, August–late 2014. This clonotype was detected ten times or more. The antigen is unknown. The chain employs TRBV25-1 and TRBJ1-2; D unresolved. Sequenced: lung tumor tissue. The sequence was collected from a man aged 55 to 70 with non-small cell lung cancer. The CDR3 DNA sequence: TGTGCCAGCAGCCCTTCGCCACTTCCCGGCTATGGCTACACCTTC. Its protein is CASSPSPLPGYGYTF.